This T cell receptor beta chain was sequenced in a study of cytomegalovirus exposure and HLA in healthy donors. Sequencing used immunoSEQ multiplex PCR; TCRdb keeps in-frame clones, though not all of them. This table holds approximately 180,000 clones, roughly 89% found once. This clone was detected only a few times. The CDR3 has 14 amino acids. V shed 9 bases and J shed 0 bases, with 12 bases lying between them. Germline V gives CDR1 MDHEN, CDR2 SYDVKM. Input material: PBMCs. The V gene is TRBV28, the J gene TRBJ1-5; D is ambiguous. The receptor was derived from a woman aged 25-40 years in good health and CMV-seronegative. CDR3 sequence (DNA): TGTGCCAGTGACACATACATTAGCAATCAGCCCCAGCATTTT. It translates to CASDTYISNQPQHF.